Listed below are T cell receptor beta chains from one sample, sequenced in a study of cytomegalovirus exposure and HLA in healthy donors. Generated by immunoSEQ multiplex PCR, the TCRdb table keeps only in-frame clones and is missing some. The sample consists of some 150,000 clones, about four fifths of them appearing once. Material: PBMCs. Receptors originate from a man in his forties or fifties in good health and CMV-seropositive. Both conserved end residues are part of each CDR3. A D gene is named only where the DNA matches it firmly. Not all rows give a size; the values are once, few, many and, for expanded clones, a class.

CDR3,DNA,J,V,size,D
CASSLEGALYEQYF,TGCGCCAGCAGCCTGGAGGGGGCCTTATACGAGCAGTACTTC,TRBJ2-7,TRBV5-1,once,.
CASSPLVRDYGYTF,TGTGCCAGCTCACCACTGGTCAGGGACTATGGCTACACCTTC,TRBJ1-2,TRBV18,.,.
CASSTRQYGYTF,TGTGCCAGTAGTACACGACAGTATGGCTACACCTTC,TRBJ1-2,TRBV19,.,.
CASSLVAGRRETQYF,TGTGCCAGCAGTTTGGTAGCGGGCCGGCGGGAGACCCAGTACTTC,TRBJ2-5,TRBV27,.,TRBD2
CASSPRDYLYYEQYF,TGTGCCAGCAGTCCCCGGGACTACCTATATTACGAGCAGTACTTC,TRBJ2-7,TRBV28,.,TRBD2
CASSKGESGTASRFF,TGTGCCAGCAGCAAAGGGGAGAGCGGGACTGCTTCACGGTTCTTC,TRBJ2-1,TRBV7-9,once,TRBD2
CASSQYGGGSRETQYF,TGTGCCAGCAGCCAATATGGAGGCGGGAGTAGAGAGACCCAGTACTTC,TRBJ2-5,TRBV14,.,TRBD2
CASSPPSGTYNEQFF,TGCGCCAGCAGTCCCCCCAGCGGAACCTACAATGAGCAGTTCTTC,TRBJ2-1,TRBV23-1,.,.
CASSEARDRLF,TGTGCCAGCAGTGAAGCGCGGGACAGACTATTT,TRBJ1-4,TRBV6-1,few,TRBD1
CASSPGQGANTEAFF,TGTGCCAGCAGTCCCGGACAGGGCGCGAACACTGAAGCTTTCTTT,TRBJ1-1,TRBV6-5,.,TRBD1
CASIGGAKDTQYF,TGCGCCAGCATTGGGGGGGCGAAAGATACGCAGTATTTT,TRBJ2-3,TRBV5-1,.,.
CASSERRAAYNEQFF,TGTGCCAGCAGTGAGAGGCGGGCAGCCTACAATGAGCAGTTCTTC,TRBJ2-1,TRBV2,.,.
CAISGQAINSPLHF,TGTGCCATCAGTGGACAGGCGATAAATTCACCCCTCCACTTT,TRBJ1-6,TRBV10-3,.,.
CASSLSRGGYGYTF,TGTGCCAGCAGCTTATCACGGGGTGGATATGGCTACACCTTC,TRBJ1-2,TRBV5-6,.,.
CAWSIRPGFYGYTF,TGTGCCTGGAGTATCAGGCCGGGGTTCTATGGCTACACCTTC,TRBJ1-2,TRBV30,.,.
CASSYSSGTDTQYF,TGTGCCAGCAGTTACTCGAGCGGCACAGATACGCAGTATTTT,TRBJ2-3,TRBV6-6,.,.
CASSVGRGGRDEQFF,TGTGCCAGCAGTGTAGGACGGGGGGGCCGCGATGAGCAGTTCTTC,TRBJ2-1,TRBV6-1,.,TRBD2
CASSAPGGQGQPQHF,TGTGCCAGCAGTGCCCCAGGGGGCCAGGGTCAGCCCCAGCATTTT,TRBJ1-5,TRBV28,.,TRBD1
CASTLLAGGYYGQYF,TGTGCCAGCACCCTACTAGCGGGGGGATATTACGGGCAGTACTTC,TRBJ2-7,TRBV2,.,TRBD2
CASSEGTGASYGYTF,TGCGCCAGCAGCGAGGGGACAGGGGCTTCCTATGGCTACACCTTC,TRBJ1-2,TRBV5-1,.,TRBD1
CATSTRPERGTEAFF,TGTGCCACCAGCACAAGACCAGAAAGAGGCACTGAAGCTTTCTTT,TRBJ1-1,TRBV15,.,.
CASSSRDRDEQYF,TGTGCCAGCAGCTCCCGGGACAGGGACGAGCAGTACTTC,TRBJ2-7,TRBV5-4,.,TRBD1
CASEKLAGGHREQFF,TGTGCCAGCGAGAAACTAGCGGGGGGGCATCGTGAGCAGTTCTTC,TRBJ2-1,TRBV5-4,.,TRBD2
CASSATGQAGNTIYF,TGTGCCAGCAGCGCAACCGGACAGGCTGGAAACACCATATATTTT,TRBJ1-3,TRBV9,.,TRBD1
CASSLDTQGGEQYF,TGCGCCAGCAGCTTGGACACACAGGGCGGCGAGCAGTACTTC,TRBJ2-7,TRBV5-1,.,.
CASSVYSAGQGANEQYF,TGTGCCAGCAGCGTATACTCGGCTGGACAGGGGGCCAACGAGCAGTACTTC,TRBJ2-7,TRBV9,.,TRBD1
CASSGLVTGELFF,TGTGCCAGCAGCGGACTCGTCACCGGGGAGCTGTTTTTT,TRBJ2-2,TRBV7-3,.,.
CASSPTGGTNEKLFF,TGTGCCAGCAGCCCCACAGGGGGTACTAATGAAAAACTGTTTTTT,TRBJ1-4,TRBV7-9,once,TRBD1
CASSRKLAGEPYEQYF,TGCGCCAGCAGCCGAAAACTAGCGGGAGAGCCCTACGAGCAGTACTTC,TRBJ2-7,TRBV4-1,.,TRBD2
CASSRRTGQGITDTQYF,TGTGCCAGCAGCAGGAGGACAGGACAAGGTATCACAGATACGCAGTATTTT,TRBJ2-3,TRBV11-3,.,TRBD1
CASSPDSRYSSGNTIYF,TGTGCCAGCAGCCCAGACAGCCGGTACAGCTCTGGAAACACCATATATTTT,TRBJ1-3,TRBV5-4,.,.
CAWSVLPAGGPPYNEQFF,TGTGCCTGGAGTGTACTTCCAGCGGGAGGGCCTCCTTACAATGAGCAGTTCTTC,TRBJ2-1,TRBV30,.,TRBD2
CASSDAGGLAGGTDTQYF,TGTGCCAGCAGTGATGCCGGGGGACTAGCGGGAGGAACAGATACGCAGTATTTT,TRBJ2-3,TRBV2,.,TRBD2
CASTRGGGGDSPLHF,TGTGCCAGCACTAGAGGTGGGGGAGGGGATTCACCCCTCCACTTT,TRBJ1-6,TRBV19,.,.
CASSQTGGVLQPQHF,TGTGCCAGCTCACAAACCGGGGGGGTTCTCCAGCCCCAGCATTTT,TRBJ1-5,TRBV18,.,.
CASSIAASTLYEQYF,TGTGCCAGTAGTATAGCGGCTAGTACCCTCTACGAGCAGTACTTC,TRBJ2-7,TRBV19,.,.
CASSMKSPRSGNTIYF,TGTGCCAGTAGTATGAAAAGCCCCCGCTCTGGAAACACCATATATTTT,TRBJ1-3,TRBV19,.,.
CASSLDRGSIYEQFF,TGTGCCAGCAGCCTAGACAGGGGATCGATTTACGAGCAGTTCTTC,TRBJ2-1,TRBV5-4,.,TRBD1
CASSLVGQGALSEKLFF,TGTGCCAGCAGCTTAGTGGGACAGGGGGCGTTGAGCGAAAAACTGTTTTTT,TRBJ1-4,TRBV7-2,.,TRBD1
CASSPARRGSEQFF,TGTGCCAGCAGCCCGGCGCGGCGCGGCAGTGAGCAGTTCTTC,TRBJ2-1,TRBV7-2,once,.
CASSLGTVSYEQYF,TGCGCCAGCAGCTTGGGGACAGTATCCTACGAGCAGTACTTC,TRBJ2-7,TRBV5-1,few,.
CASSLTGVWDIQYF,TGTGCCAGCAGCTTAACAGGGGTTTGGGACATTCAGTACTTC,TRBJ2-4,TRBV7-9,once,TRBD1
CASSSGGHQPQHF,TGTGCCAGCAGTTCAGGGGGTCATCAGCCCCAGCATTTT,TRBJ1-5,TRBV25-1,.,TRBD1
CASSYGRGREPQHF,TGTGCCAGCAGTTACGGGAGGGGGAGGGAGCCCCAGCATTTT,TRBJ1-5,TRBV6-6,.,.
CASSQIAREVYGYTF,TGCGCCAGCAGCCAGATCGCCCGGGAGGTCTATGGCTACACCTTC,TRBJ1-2,TRBV4-3,.,.
CASSSQGVGTEAFF,TGTGCCAGCAGTTCCCAGGGGGTGGGCACTGAAGCTTTCTTT,TRBJ1-1,TRBV6-5,.,TRBD1
CAISESLAGDNEQFF,TGTGCCATCAGTGAGTCGCTAGCGGGAGATAATGAGCAGTTCTTC,TRBJ2-1,TRBV10-3,.,TRBD2
CASSRGGTYEQYF,TGTGCTAGCAGCCGCGGGGGGACCTACGAGCAGTACTTC,TRBJ2-7,TRBV7-7,.,TRBD2
CASSQGLAGRSSYEQYF,TGCGCCAGCAGCCAAGGACTAGCGGGAAGGTCCTCCTACGAGCAGTACTTC,TRBJ2-7,TRBV4-3,.,TRBD2
CASSQDRNYGYTF,TGTGCCAGCAGCCAGGACAGGAACTATGGCTACACCTTC,TRBJ1-2,TRBV14,.,TRBD1
CASSRGSSGNTIYF,TGTGCCAGCAGCAGGGGAAGCTCTGGAAACACCATATATTTT,TRBJ1-3,TRBV11-2,medium-sized,.